The rows below give T cell receptor beta chains drawn from one sample of a study of OX40 agonist ivuxolimab in advanced cancers. The data were produced by immunoSEQ multiplex PCR, yet TCRdb's version contains in-frame clones alone and is incomplete. The sample lists approximately 99,000 clones; 90% to 96% were seen once. The sequenced sample was CD4+ or CD8+ T cells sorted from blood, obtained in a trial of the OX40 agonist ivuxolimab. These TCRs come from an adult with an advanced solid tumor such as melanoma, head and neck, liver or kidney cancer. CDR3s include the opening cysteine and the closing phenylalanine or tryptophan. D genes are given only for firm matches. Clone size appears in some rows only: once, few, many, or a class for an expanded clone.

j_gene	d_gene	abundance	v_gene	CDR3aa	CDR3nt
TRBJ2-2	.	.	TRBV28	CASSLRRQTGELFF	TGTGCCAGCAGTTTACGAAGACAGACCGGGGAGCTGTTTTTT
TRBJ2-2	.	once	TRBV11-2	CASSLMGGTGELFF	TGTGCCAGCAGCTTAATGGGGGGCACCGGGGAGCTGTTTTTT
TRBJ1-1	.	.	TRBV18	CASSPDSTANTEAFF	TGTGCCAGCTCCCCCGACAGTACGGCGAACACTGAAGCTTTCTTT
TRBJ2-1	TRBD2	.	TRBV7-6	CASSLVSGRAEITHYNEQFF	TGTGCCAGCAGCTTAGTTAGCGGGAGGGCCGAAATCACCCACTACAATGAGCAGTTCTTC
TRBJ1-2	TRBD1	.	TRBV28	CASSFAGGYGYTF	TGTGCCAGCAGTTTTGCAGGGGGCTATGGCTACACCTTC
TRBJ2-1	.	once	TRBV6-5	CASTPGPHLYNEQFF	TGTGCCAGCACTCCGGGACCGCACCTCTACAATGAGCAGTTCTTC
TRBJ2-7	.	.	TRBV7-2	CASSFGALSYEQYF	TGTGCCAGCAGCTTCGGGGCACTGTCCTACGAGCAGTACTTC
TRBJ1-2	.	.	TRBV6-5	CASSYTPQGRFGYTF	TGTGCCAGCAGTTACACACCCCAGGGCCGCTTTGGCTACACCTTC
TRBJ1-1	.	.	TRBV7-9	CASSLPEGSEAFF	TGTGCCAGCAGCTTACCAGAAGGGTCTGAAGCTTTCTTT
TRBJ2-5	TRBD2	.	TRBV27	CASNPSGSRGETQYF	TGTGCCAGCAACCCTAGCGGGAGCCGGGGAGAGACCCAGTACTTC
TRBJ1-1	TRBD1	.	TRBV27	CASSGGTAMNTEAFF	TGTGCCAGCAGTGGGGGGACAGCCATGAACACTGAAGCTTTCTTT
TRBJ1-1	.	.	TRBV25-1	CASSEHRPEVFF	TGTGCCAGCAGTGAACATAGACCGGAGGTCTTCTTT
TRBJ2-7	.	.	TRBV28	CASSPRAETYEQYF	TGTGCCTCCTCTCCCCGGGCAGAAACATACGAGCAGTACTTC
TRBJ1-5	.	.	TRBV7-8	CASSLDGTSYQPQHF	TGTGCCAGCAGCTTAGACGGTACATCTTATCAGCCCCAGCATTTT
TRBJ2-7	.	.	TRBV5-6	CASSLNRVEQYF	TGTGCCAGCAGCTTGAACAGGGTCGAGCAGTACTTC
TRBJ2-5	TRBD2	.	TRBV7-9	CASSPSGSYQETQYF	TGTGCCAGCAGCCCCAGCGGGAGTTACCAAGAGACCCAGTACTTC
TRBJ2-7	TRBD1	.	TRBV9	CASSPCRQGMCEQYF	TGTGCCAGCAGCCCGTGTCGACAGGGGATGTGCGAGCAGTACTTC
TRBJ1-2	TRBD1	.	TRBV4-1	CASRYEGQGDAGYTF	TGCGCCAGCAGATACGAGGGACAGGGGGATGCTGGCTACACCTTC
TRBJ1-1	.	.	TRBV5-1	CASRQGGTEAFF	TGCGCCAGCAGACAGGGTGGAACTGAAGCTTTCTTT
TRBJ2-7	TRBD2	.	TRBV5-6	CASSPGLGSSYEQYF	TGTGCCAGCAGCCCGGGACTAGGAAGCTCCTACGAGCAGTACTTC
TRBJ2-1	TRBD2	.	TRBV9	CASSPLTSGRDNEQFF	TGTGCCAGCAGCCCGCTGACTAGCGGGAGGGACAATGAGCAGTTCTTC
TRBJ1-2	.	.	TRBV7-9	CASSLALDSHSHGYTF	TGTGCCAGCAGCTTAGCGCTTGACAGCCACAGCCATGGCTACACCTTC
TRBJ2-3	.	.	TRBV7-3	CASSLSGTTDTQYF	TGTGCCAGCAGCTTATCCGGGACCACAGATACGCAGTATTTT
TRBJ2-1	.	.	TRBV4-1	CASSQGPLLEYNEQFF	TGCGCCAGCAGCCAAGGGCCTCTCCTTGAATACAATGAGCAGTTCTTC
TRBJ2-7	TRBD2	.	TRBV4-3	CASSYGTAGLAGYEQYF	TGCGCCAGCAGCTACGGGACAGCGGGACTAGCGGGTTACGAGCAGTACTTC
TRBJ1-5	.	.	TRBV7-2	CASSEYSNQPQHF	TGTGCCAGCAGCGAATATAGCAATCAGCCCCAGCATTTT
TRBJ2-7	.	.	TRBV4-2	CASSQDGSTSYEQYF	TGTGCCAGCAGCCAGGATGGTAGCACCTCCTACGAGCAGTACTTC
TRBJ2-7	TRBD1	once	TRBV6-1	CASRRTGGAYEQYF	TGTGCCAGCAGGAGGACAGGGGGCGCCTACGAGCAGTACTTC
TRBJ1-1	.	.	TRBV19	CASSMGHANTEAFF	TGTGCCAGTAGTATGGGACACGCGAACACTGAAGCTTTCTTT
TRBJ1-4	.	.	TRBV29-1	CSVIGEYEKLFF	TGCAGCGTTATTGGGGAATACGAAAAACTGTTTTTT
TRBJ1-4	.	.	TRBV28	CASSFGATTNEKLFF	TGTGCCAGCAGTTTTGGGGCAACAACTAATGAAAAACTGTTTTTT
TRBJ1-6	TRBD1	.	TRBV9	CASSVDPGQGRAPLHF	TGTGCCAGCAGCGTAGACCCGGGACAGGGCAGAGCTCCCCTCCACTTT
TRBJ2-2	.	.	TRBV27	CASSSLIPRGSGELFF	TGTGCCAGCAGTTCCCTCATACCGAGAGGCTCCGGGGAGCTGTTTTTT
TRBJ1-5	.	once	TRBV7-6	CASSLEPGVGQPQHF	TGTGCCAGCAGCTTAGAACCAGGGGTGGGTCAGCCCCAGCATTTT